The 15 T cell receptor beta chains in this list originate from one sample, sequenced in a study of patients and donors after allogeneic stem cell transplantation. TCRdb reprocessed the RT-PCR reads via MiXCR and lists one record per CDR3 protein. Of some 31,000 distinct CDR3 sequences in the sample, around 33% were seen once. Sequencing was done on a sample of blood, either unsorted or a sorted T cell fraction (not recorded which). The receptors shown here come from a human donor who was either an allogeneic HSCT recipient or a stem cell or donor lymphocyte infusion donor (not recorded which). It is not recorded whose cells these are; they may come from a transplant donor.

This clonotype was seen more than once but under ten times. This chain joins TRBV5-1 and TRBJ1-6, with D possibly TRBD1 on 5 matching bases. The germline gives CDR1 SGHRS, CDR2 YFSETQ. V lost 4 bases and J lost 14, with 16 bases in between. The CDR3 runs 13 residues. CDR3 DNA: TGCGCCAGCAGCCCCGGGACTGTTTTCTCCCTCCACTTT. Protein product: CASSPGTVFSLHF.

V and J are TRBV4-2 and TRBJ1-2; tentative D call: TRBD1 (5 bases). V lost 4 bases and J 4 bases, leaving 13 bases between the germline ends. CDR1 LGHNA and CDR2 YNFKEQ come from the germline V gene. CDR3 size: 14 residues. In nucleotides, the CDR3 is TGTGCCAGCAGCCTAACCGGGGCCTCCTATGGCTACACCTTC. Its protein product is CASSLTGASYGYTF.

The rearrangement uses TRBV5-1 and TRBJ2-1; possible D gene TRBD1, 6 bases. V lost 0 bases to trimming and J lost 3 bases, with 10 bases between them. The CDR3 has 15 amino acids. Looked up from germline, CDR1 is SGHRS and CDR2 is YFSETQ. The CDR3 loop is CASSLDGTSYNEQFF. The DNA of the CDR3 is TGCGCCAGCAGCTTGGACGGGACAAGCTACAATGAGCAGTTCTTC.

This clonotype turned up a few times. The CDR3 DNA reads TGTGCCAGCAGCCCCCGACAGGGAGGGTACATTCAGTACTTC. It specifies CASSPRQGGYIQYF. The chain has TRBV7-2 and TRBJ2-4; either TRBD1 or TRBD2 may fit D (7 bases each). The CDR3 is made up of 14 amino acids. V lost 5 bases to trimming and J lost 8 bases, with 16 bases between them. The germline CDR1 and CDR2 sequences are SGHTA and FQGNSA.

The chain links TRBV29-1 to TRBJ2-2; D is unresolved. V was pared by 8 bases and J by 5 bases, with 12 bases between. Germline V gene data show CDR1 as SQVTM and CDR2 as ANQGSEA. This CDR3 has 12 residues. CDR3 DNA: TGCAGCACCGTTGGGCGAACCGGGGAGCTGTTTTTT. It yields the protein CSTVGRTGELFF.

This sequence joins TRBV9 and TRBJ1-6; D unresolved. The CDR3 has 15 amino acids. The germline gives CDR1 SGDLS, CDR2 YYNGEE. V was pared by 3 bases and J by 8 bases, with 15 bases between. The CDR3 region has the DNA TGTGCCAGCAGCGCCAGTCGGGGTGCCTATTCACCCCTCCACTTT. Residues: CASSASRGAYSPLHF.

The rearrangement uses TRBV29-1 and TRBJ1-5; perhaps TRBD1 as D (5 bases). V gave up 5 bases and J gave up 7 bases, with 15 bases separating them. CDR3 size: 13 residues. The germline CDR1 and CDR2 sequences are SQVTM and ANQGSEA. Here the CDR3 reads CSVTTVVGQPQHF. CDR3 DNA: TGCAGCGTTACGACAGTAGTGGGACAGCCCCAGCATTTT. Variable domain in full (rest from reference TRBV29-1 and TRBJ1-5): SAVISQKPSRDICQRGTSLTIQCQVDSQVTMMFWYRQQPGQSLTLIATANQGSEATYESGFVIDKFPISRPNLTFSTLTVSNMSPEDSSIYLCSVTTVVGQPQHFGDGTRLSIL.

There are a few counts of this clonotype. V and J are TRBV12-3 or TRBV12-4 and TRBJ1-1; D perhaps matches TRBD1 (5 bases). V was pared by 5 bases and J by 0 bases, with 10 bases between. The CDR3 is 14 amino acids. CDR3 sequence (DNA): TGTGCCAGCAGTCCCGGGACGGTGAACACTGAAGCTTTCTTT. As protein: CASSPGTVNTEAFF.

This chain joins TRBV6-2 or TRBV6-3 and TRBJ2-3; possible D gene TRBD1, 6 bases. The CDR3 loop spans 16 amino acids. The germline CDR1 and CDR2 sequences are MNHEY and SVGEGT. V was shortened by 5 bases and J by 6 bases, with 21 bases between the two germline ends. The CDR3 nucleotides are TGTGCCAGCAGTAACAGAAGACAGGAGATGGAGGATACGCAGTATTTT. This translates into CASSNRRQEMEDTQYF.

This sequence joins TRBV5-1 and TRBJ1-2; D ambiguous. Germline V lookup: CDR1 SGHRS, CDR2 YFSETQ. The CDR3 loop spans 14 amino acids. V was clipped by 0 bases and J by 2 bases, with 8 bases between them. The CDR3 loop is CASSLEGSNYGYTF. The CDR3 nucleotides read TGCGCCAGCAGCTTGGAGGGAAGCAACTATGGCTACACCTTC.

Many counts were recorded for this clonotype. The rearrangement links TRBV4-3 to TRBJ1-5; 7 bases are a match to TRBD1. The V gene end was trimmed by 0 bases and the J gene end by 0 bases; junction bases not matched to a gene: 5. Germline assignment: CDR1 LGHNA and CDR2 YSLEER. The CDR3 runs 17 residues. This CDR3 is CASSQDPGGISNQPQHF. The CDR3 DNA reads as TGCGCCAGCAGCCAAGATCCAGGGGGGATTAGCAATCAGCCCCAGCATTTT.

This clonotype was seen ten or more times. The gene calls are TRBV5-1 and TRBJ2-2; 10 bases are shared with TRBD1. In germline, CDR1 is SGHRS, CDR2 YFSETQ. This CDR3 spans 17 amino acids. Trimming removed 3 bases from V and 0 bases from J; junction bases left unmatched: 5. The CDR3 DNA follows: TGCGCCAGCAGCTGGACAGGGGGTTACCCGAACACCGGGGAGCTGTTTTTT. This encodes CASSWTGGYPNTGELFF.

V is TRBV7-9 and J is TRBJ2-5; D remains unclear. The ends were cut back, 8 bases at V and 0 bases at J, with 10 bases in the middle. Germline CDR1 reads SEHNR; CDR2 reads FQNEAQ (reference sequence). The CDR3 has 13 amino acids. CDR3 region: CASHESYQETQYF. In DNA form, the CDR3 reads TGTGCCAGCCACGAAAGCTACCAAGAGACCCAGTACTTC.

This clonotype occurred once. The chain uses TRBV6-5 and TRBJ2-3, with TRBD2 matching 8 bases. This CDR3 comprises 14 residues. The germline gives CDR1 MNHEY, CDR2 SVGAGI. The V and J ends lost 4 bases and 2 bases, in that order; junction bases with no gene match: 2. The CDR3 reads CASSFSGNTDTQYF. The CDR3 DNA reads TGTGCCAGCAGTTTTAGCGGGAACACAGATACGCAGTATTTT.

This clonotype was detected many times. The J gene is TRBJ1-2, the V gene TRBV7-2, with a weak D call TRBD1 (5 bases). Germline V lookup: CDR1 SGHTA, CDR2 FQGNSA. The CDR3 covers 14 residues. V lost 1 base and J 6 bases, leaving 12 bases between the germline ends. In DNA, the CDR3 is TGTGCCAGCAGCTTAGGGGGACGGAGGCATGGCTACACCTTC. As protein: CASSLGGRRHGYTF. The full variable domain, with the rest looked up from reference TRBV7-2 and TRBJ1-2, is GAGVSQSPSNKVTEKGKDVELRCDPISGHTALYWYRQSLGQGLEFLIYFQGNSAPDKSGLPSDRFSAERTGGSVSTLTIQRTQQEDSAVYLCASSLGGRRHGYTFGSGTRLTVV.